This T cell receptor (beta chain) was recorded in a study of early T cells in non-severe SARS-CoV-2 infection. Across the study: Sequencing was performed on bulk RNA from unsorted whole blood, leaving chains unpaired.

A remark on this clonotype: A read error may account for a junction end that differs from germline.

Researchers attached unique molecular identifiers to individual cDNA molecules. MiXCR was run by TCRdb on the 5' RACE reads, yielding one entry per CDR3 protein. The sample consists of approximately 65,000 distinct CDR3 sequences, 12% of them appearing once. CDR3 length equals 15 residues. Germline loops: CDR1 MNHNS, CDR2 SASEGT. The clonotype comes from an adult who was a healthcare worker with PCR-confirmed SARS-CoV-2 infection or an uninfected control (not recorded which). The sequenced sample consisted of whole blood. V gene TRBV6-1 combines with J gene TRBJ1-3; TRBD1 aligns across 7 bases. The CDR3 DNA is TGTGCCAGCAGTGATGGGACAGTCTCTGAAAACACCATATATTTT. Protein product: CASSDGTVSENTIYF.